Detailed here is one T cell receptor beta chain. This entry comes from a study of T cell responses to AZD1222 COVID-19 vaccine. Germline V gene lookup returns CDR1 LNHDA and CDR2 SQIVND (reference sequence). V was trimmed by 11 bases and J by 0 bases, leaving 11 bases between them. The CDR3 sequence is 13 residues long. The table came from immunoSEQ multiplex PCR; TCRdb's copy has only in-frame clones and leaves some out. The sample lists tens of thousands of clones, roughly four fifths occurring once. The sequence came from an adult who received the AZD1222 COVID-19 vaccine. The chain joins TRBV19 to TRBJ1-3, with a tentative D call TRBD1 (5 bases). Sequencing was performed on peripheral blood, taken 28 days after the second AZD1222 dose. CDR3 in amino acids: CAAGHLSGNTIYF. The CDR3 DNA follows: TGTGCCGCCGGACATCTCTCTGGAAACACCATATATTTT.